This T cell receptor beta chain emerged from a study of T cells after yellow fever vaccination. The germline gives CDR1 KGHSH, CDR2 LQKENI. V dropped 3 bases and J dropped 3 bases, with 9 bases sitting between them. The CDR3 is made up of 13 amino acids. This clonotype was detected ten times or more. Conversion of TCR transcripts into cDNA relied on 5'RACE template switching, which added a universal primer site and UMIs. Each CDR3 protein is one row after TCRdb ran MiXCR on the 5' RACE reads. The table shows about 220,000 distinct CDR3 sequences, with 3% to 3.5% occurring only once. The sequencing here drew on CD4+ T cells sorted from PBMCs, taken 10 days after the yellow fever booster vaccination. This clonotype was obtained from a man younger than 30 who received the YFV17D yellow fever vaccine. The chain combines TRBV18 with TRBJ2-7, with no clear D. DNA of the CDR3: TGTGCCAGCTCACCGCGGCAGCACTACGAGCAGTACGTC. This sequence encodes CASSPRQHYEQYV.